The sample holds a few counts of the clone carrying this TCR beta chain. The antigen remains undetermined. Sorting that relied on CD45RO/CCR7/CD25/CD127/CD95/CD27 yielded CD4+ naive, central memory, regulatory and stem cell-like memory cells. Sequenced material consisted of expressed TCRB transcripts (all of the isolated RNA was reverse transcribed). Some 3.6 million reads were obtained on average from naive, central memory and regulatory T cell samples. Data came from immunoSEQ multiplex PCR; TCRdb stores just in-frame clones and leaves some out. The data hold 200,000 to 250,000 clones, with approximately 11% observed a single time. This entry comes from a study of beta chain features in type 1 diabetes. Study findings and constraints: The naive, central memory and Treg TCRB repertoires looked more alike in patients than they did in healthy donors. More deletions and fewer insertions at VDJ junctions were found in patients with type 1 diabetes.

CDR1 and CDR2 (germline): SGHNT, YYREEE (reference sequence). V shed 6 bases, J shed 5 bases, and the junction held 12 bases outside the gene matches. The CDR3 contains 17 residues. The sequencing input was central memory CD4+ T cells from blood. The source of this sequence is a young man in good health. This rearrangement joins TRBV5-4 to TRBJ2-1; the match to TRBD2 covers 12 bases. CDR3 bases: TGTGCCAGCACTAGGGCTAGCGGGAGGGCCGGTGACAATGAGCAGTTCTTC. Protein sequence: CASTRASGRAGDNEQFF.